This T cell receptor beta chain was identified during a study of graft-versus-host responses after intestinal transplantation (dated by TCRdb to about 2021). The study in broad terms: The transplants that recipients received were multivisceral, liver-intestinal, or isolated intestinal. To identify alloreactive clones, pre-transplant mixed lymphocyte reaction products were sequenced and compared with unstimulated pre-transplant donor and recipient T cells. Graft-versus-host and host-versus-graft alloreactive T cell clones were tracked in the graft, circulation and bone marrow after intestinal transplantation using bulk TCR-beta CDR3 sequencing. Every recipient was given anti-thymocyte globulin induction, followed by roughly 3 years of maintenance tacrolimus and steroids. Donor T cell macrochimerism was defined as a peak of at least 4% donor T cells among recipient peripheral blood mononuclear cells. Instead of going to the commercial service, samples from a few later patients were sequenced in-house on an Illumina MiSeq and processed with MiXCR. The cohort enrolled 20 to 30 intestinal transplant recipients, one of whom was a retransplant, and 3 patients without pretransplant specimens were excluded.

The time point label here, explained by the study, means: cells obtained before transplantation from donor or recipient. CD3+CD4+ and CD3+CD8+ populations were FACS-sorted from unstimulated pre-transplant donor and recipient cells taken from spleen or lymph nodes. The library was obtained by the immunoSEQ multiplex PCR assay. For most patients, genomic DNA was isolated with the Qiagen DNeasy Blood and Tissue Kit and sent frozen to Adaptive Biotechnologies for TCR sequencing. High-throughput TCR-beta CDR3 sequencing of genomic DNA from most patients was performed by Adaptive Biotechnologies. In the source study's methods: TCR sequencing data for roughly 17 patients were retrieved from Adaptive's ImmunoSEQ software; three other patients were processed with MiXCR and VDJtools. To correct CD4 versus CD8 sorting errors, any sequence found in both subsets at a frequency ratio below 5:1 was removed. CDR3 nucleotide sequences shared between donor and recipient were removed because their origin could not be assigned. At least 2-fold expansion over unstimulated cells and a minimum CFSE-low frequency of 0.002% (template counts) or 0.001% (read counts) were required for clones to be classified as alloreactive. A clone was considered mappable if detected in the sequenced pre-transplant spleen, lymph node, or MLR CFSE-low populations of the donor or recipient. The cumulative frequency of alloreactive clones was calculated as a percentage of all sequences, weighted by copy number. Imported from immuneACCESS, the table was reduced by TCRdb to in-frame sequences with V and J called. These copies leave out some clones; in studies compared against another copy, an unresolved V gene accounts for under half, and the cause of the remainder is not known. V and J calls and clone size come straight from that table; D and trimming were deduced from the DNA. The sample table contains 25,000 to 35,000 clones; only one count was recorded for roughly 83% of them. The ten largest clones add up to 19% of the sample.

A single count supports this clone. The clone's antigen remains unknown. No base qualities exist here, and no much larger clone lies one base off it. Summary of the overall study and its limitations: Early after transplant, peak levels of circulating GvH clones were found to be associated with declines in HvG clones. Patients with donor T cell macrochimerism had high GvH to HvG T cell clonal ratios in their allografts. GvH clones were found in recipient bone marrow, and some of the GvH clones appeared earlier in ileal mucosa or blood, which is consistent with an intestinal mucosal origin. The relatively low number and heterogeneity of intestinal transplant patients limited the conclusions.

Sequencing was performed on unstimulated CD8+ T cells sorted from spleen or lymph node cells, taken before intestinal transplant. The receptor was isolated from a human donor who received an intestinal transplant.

The bases are TGTGCCAGCAGTGACTCCTCTACTAGGGAGCAGTTCTTC. Its amino acids are CASSDSSTREQFF. The V and J genes are TRBV6-4 and TRBJ2-1; a tentative D match to TRBD2 spans 5 bases. Trimming removed 0 bases from V and 10 bases from J, leaving 10 bases between the germline ends. The CDR3 starts with the cysteine, ends with the phenylalanine, and has 13 residues. Of all the DNA, just the CDR3 is kept, 39 bases in frame from base 1. CDR1 and CDR2, looked up from the germline V gene, are MRHNA and SNTAGT.